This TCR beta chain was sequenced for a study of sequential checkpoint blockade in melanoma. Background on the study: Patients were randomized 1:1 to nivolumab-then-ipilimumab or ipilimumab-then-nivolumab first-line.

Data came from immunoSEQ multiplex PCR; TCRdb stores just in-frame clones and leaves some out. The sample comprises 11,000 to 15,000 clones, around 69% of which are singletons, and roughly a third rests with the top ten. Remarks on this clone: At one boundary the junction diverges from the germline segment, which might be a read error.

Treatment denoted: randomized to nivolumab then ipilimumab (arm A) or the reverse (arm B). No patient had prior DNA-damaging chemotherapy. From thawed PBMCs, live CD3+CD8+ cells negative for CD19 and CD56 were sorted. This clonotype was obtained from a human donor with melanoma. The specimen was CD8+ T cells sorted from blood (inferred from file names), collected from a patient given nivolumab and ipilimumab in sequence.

DNA of the CDR3: TGTGCTAGCAGCTTAAGTAGCGGGGGTTCTTTTACCGGGGAGCTGTTTTTT. The encoded protein is CASSLSSGGSFTGELFF. V is TRBV7-7 and J is TRBJ2-2, with 9 bases matching TRBD2. CDR3 size: 17 residues. CDR1 SSHAT and CDR2 FNYEAQ come from the germline V gene (reference sequence).